These 17 T cell receptor beta chains originate from one sample sequenced in a study of T cell repertoires in cytomegalovirus infection (dated by TCRdb to the late 2010s). The treatment or condition label, as the study defines it: in vitro stimulation with specific CMV peptide epitopes to enrich CMV-specific T cells. The sample was run on an Illumina HiSeq 1500. TCRdb applied fastp at Q25 and MiXCR to the public reads, then kept only in-frame beta chains. Identical CDR3 protein sequences are pooled into one entry, listed with their most common genes and DNA. The sample data list more than 250,000 distinct CDR3 sequences, and about 25% of these were observed just once. Roughly 15% of the sample rests with the top ten. For these TCRs, the target antigens are not known. The sequencing here drew on cultured PBMCs, taken from culture after CMV antigen stimulation. All receptors derive from a human donor in good health (CMV status not recorded). Some clones in this sample may be carry-over from other donors' samples.

This clonotype was seen ten or more times. This sequence joins TRBV7-2 and TRBJ2-5; unclear D gene. V lost 5 bases to trimming and J lost 2 bases, with 6 bases between them. This CDR3 is built from 12 residues. Germline values: CDR1 SGHTA, CDR2 FQGNSA. CDR3 loop: CASSRVQETQYF. The CDR3 nucleotides are TGTGCCAGCAGCCGCGTTCAAGAGACCCAGTACTTC.

V gene TRBV6-2 or TRBV6-3 combines with J gene TRBJ2-7; D is undetermined. Trimming left V 7 bases short and J 0 bases short, with 13 bases between. Germline CDR1 reads MNHEY; CDR2 reads SVGEGT. This CDR3 has 14 residues. The CDR3 loop is CASTRQRSSYEQYV. DNA of the CDR3: TGTGCCAGCACCCGGCAACGGAGCTCCTACGAGCAGTACGTC.

The V gene is TRBV7-9, the J gene TRBJ1-6; D is ambiguous. The germline V and J ends were trimmed by 3 bases and 8 bases, with 8 bases remaining between them. Germline V gene data show CDR1 as SEHNR and CDR2 as FQNEAQ (reference sequence). The CDR3 length is 13 residues. The CDR3 DNA sequence: TGTGCCAGCAGCTTGCGTAGGGATTCACCCCTCCACTTT. Its translation is CASSLRRDSPLHF.

The V and J genes are TRBV7-2 and TRBJ2-7; a possible D gene is TRBD2 (6 bases). V dropped 1 base and J dropped 2 bases, with 9 bases sitting between them. This CDR3 region has 14 residues. Germline V gene sequence: CDR1 SGHTA, CDR2 FQGNSA. The CDR3 region is CASSLGGKAYEQYF. CDR3 DNA: TGTGCCAGCAGCTTAGGCGGGAAGGCCTACGAGCAGTACTTC.

This chain joins TRBV10-3 and TRBJ2-2; D is uncertain. Germline V gene data show CDR1 as ENHRY and CDR2 as SYGVKD. This CDR3 comprises 15 residues. With 6 bases removed from V and 1 base from J, the gap between germline ends came to 12 bases. The DNA for the CDR3 is TGTGCCATCAGGGGCGGCCAGGAGAACACCGGGGAGCTGTTTTTT. Amino acids: CAIRGGQENTGELFF.

V is TRBV12-3 or TRBV12-4 and J is TRBJ1-1; D gene uncertain. With 5 bases removed from V and 5 bases from J, the gap between germline ends came to 18 bases. The CDR3 extends over 15 amino acids. The CDR3 sequence: CASSLHPGVGTEAFF. CDR3 bases: TGTGCCAGCAGTCTCCATCCGGGCGTCGGGACTGAAGCTTTCTTT.

Comment on this clonotype: A single base separates this from a much larger clone, so it may be a read error. The CDR3 loop is CTSSLRSDRDQPQHF. The CDR3 DNA reads as TGTACCAGCAGCTTACGATCTGACAGGGATCAGCCCCAGCATTTT. The V gene is TRBV7-2, the J gene TRBJ1-5; 7 bases are shared with TRBD1. The CDR3 runs 15 residues. Germline lookup yields CDR1 SGHTA and CDR2 FQGNSA. The V gene end was trimmed by 2 bases and the J gene end by 5 bases; junction bases not matched to a gene: 6.

This clonotype has more than one count but fewer than ten. The rearrangement links TRBV28 to TRBJ1-1; 9 nucleotides agree with TRBD1. J was trimmed by 7 bases and V by 3 bases; bases with no gene match: 9. CDR1 and CDR2 from the germline V gene are MDHEN and SYDVKM. The CDR3 is made up of 15 amino acids. This CDR3 is CASSFSPGTGREAFF. CDR3 coding DNA: TGTGCCAGCAGTTTCTCACCTGGGACAGGGCGTGAAGCTTTCTTT. Together with reference TRBV28 and TRBJ1-1, the CDR3 gives the full variable domain: DVKVTQSSRYLVKRTGEKVFLECVQDMDHENMFWYRQDPGLGLRLIYFSYDVKMKEKGDIPEGYSVSREKKERFSLILESASTNQTSMYLCASSFSPGTGREAFFGQGTRLTVV.

This clonotype showed up just a few times. The chain recombines TRBV6-4 with TRBJ1-1, with D possibly being TRBD1 (5 bases). The CDR3 is made up of 15 amino acids. The V end lost 3 bases, the J end lost 4 bases, and 15 bases lay between the germline ends. In germline, CDR1 is MRHNA, CDR2 SNTAGT. CDR3 loop: CASSESPFGGTEAFF. The DNA for the CDR3 is TGTGCCAGCAGTGAGTCCCCCTTTGGGGGCACTGAAGCTTTCTTT.

This clonotype showed up just a few times. The chain employs TRBV3-1 and TRBJ2-1; TRBD2 matches at 7 bases. Losses at the gene ends were 4 bases for V and 8 bases for J; bases not matched to a gene: 11. The germline gives CDR1 LGHDT, CDR2 YNNKEL (reference sequence). The CDR3 spans 15 residues. The chain's CDR3 is CASSPTSAGVDEQFF. The CDR3 bases are TGTGCCAGCAGCCCCACTAGCGCGGGAGTGGATGAGCAGTTCTTC.

This sequence joins TRBV19 and TRBJ1-2; the D is unclear. The germline V gene encodes CDR1 LNHDA and CDR2 SQIVND (reference sequence). The CDR3 has 15 residues. V lost 5 bases and J lost 0, with 13 bases in between. The DNA for the CDR3 is TGTGCCAGTAGTTGGCTGGGCAGCTCTAACTATGGCTACACCTTC. This gives the protein CASSWLGSSNYGYTF.

This clonotype was observed a few times. This chain links TRBV23-1 with TRBJ2-3, with 9 positions matching TRBD1. TRBV23-1 is flagged as an ORF with uncertain function. This CDR3 comprises 16 residues. With 4 bases clipped from V and 4 bases from J, the junction kept 9 bases outside the gene matches. The CDR3 DNA reads TGCGCCAGCAGTCGTATTGGACAGGGGTGTCCAGATACGCAGTATTTT. Residues: CASSRIGQGCPDTQYF.

The rearrangement joins TRBV3-1 to TRBJ2-1; 12 nucleotides line up with TRBD2. The germline CDR1 and CDR2 sequences are LGHDT and YNNKEL (reference sequence). V dropped 4 bases and J dropped 9; count of bases not matched to a gene: 7. The CDR3 loop spans 15 amino acids. CDR3 bases: TGTGCCAGCAGCCCAAGGACTAGCGGGATGGTTGAGCAGTTCTTC. Translating gives CASSPRTSGMVEQFF.

In DNA, the CDR3 is TGTGCCAGCATCCGACAGGGCTCAGTTGAAAAACTGTTTTTT. Translating gives CASIRQGSVEKLFF. This chain uses TRBV28 with TRBJ1-4; 7 nucleotides line up with TRBD1. With 7 bases clipped from V and 7 bases from J, the junction kept 9 bases outside the gene matches. The CDR3 runs 14 residues. The germline CDR1 and CDR2 sequences are MDHEN and SYDVKM. Full variable domain (outside the CDR3, taken from reference TRBV28 and TRBJ1-4): DVKVTQSSRYLVKRTGEKVFLECVQDMDHENMFWYRQDPGLGLRLIYFSYDVKMKEKGDIPEGYSVSREKKERFSLILESASTNQTSMYLCASIRQGSVEKLFFGSGTQLSVL.

J is TRBJ2-1 and V is TRBV20-1; D gene ambiguous. The germline V and J ends were trimmed by 6 bases and 4 bases, with 16 bases remaining between them. Germline CDR1 DFQATT, CDR2 SNEGSKA (reference sequence). The CDR3 consists of 14 residues. CDR3 bases: TGCAGTGCGAACCCTAGTAACGGATACAATGAGCAGTTCTTC. Amino acids: CSANPSNGYNEQFF.

This clonotype has ten or more counts. V usage is TRBV7-2 and J usage is TRBJ2-1; D is undetermined. V dropped 2 bases and J dropped 8 bases, with 16 bases sitting between them. The CDR3 spans 15 residues. CDR1 and CDR2 from the germline V gene are SGHTA and FQGNSA. The CDR3 protein is CASSLRFQTRDEQFF. The CDR3 coding sequence is TGTGCCAGCAGCTTAAGGTTTCAGACTCGGGATGAGCAGTTCTTC.

The chain uses TRBV29-1 and TRBJ1-1, with D maybe TRBD1 (5 bases). This CDR3 spans 14 amino acids. V was clipped by 4 bases and J by 9 bases, with 21 bases between them. Per the germline V gene, CDR1 is SQVTM and CDR2 is ANQGSEA. CDR3 loop: CSVGFSGQGFQAFF. CDR3 coding DNA: TGCAGCGTTGGGTTTAGCGGGCAGGGCTTCCAAGCTTTCTTT.